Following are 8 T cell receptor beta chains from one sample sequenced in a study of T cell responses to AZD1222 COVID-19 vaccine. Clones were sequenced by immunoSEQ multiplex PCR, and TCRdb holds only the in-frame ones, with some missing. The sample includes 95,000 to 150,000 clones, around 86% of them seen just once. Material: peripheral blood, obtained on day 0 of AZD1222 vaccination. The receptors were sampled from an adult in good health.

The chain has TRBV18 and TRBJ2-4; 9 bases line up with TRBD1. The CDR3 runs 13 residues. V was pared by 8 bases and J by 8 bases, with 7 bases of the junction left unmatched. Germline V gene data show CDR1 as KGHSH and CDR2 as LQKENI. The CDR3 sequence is CASRLQGADIQYF. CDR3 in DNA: TGTGCCAGCCGATTACAGGGGGCCGACATTCAGTACTTC.

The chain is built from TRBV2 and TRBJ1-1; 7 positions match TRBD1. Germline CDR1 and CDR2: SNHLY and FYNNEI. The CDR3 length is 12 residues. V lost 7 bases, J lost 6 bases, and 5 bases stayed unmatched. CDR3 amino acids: CASTTGYPEAFF. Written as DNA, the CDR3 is TGTGCCAGCACGACAGGGTACCCTGAAGCTTTCTTT.

CDR3: CAWSVARWLGEQFF. As DNA, the CDR3 is TGTGCCTGGAGTGTAGCGAGGTGGTTGGGTGAGCAGTTCTTC. V usage is TRBV30 and J usage is TRBJ2-1; D not resolved. With 0 bases removed from V and 9 bases from J, the gap between germline ends came to 15 bases. The CDR3 is 14 amino acids. Looked up from germline, CDR1 is GTSNPN and CDR2 is SVGIG (reference sequence).

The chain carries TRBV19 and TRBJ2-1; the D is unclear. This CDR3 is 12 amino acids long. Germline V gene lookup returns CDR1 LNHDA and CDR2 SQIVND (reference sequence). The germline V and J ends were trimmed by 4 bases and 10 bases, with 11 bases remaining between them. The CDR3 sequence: CASSSGRPEQFF. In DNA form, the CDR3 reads TGTGCCAGTAGTAGCGGCAGGCCAGAGCAGTTCTTC.

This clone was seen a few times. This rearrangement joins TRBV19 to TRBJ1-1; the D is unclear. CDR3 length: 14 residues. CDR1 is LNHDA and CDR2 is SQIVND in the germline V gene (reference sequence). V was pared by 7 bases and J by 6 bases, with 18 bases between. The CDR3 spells CASNPGRPGAEAFF. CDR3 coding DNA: TGTGCCAGTAACCCTGGCAGGCCGGGCGCTGAAGCTTTCTTT.

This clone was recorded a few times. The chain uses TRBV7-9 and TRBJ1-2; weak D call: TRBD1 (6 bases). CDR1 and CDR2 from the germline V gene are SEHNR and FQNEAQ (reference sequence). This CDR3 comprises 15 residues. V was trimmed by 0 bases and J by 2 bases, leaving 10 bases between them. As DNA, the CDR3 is TGTGCCAGCAGCTTAGCAGAAGACAGGAACTATGGCTACACCTTC. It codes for CASSLAEDRNYGYTF.

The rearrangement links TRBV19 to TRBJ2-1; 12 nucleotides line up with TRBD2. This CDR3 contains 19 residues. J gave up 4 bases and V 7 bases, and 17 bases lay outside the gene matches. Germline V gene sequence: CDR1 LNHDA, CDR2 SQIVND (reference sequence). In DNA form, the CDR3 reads TGTGCCAGTACCGAGTCGGGACTAGCGGGCGACCTGAAGTACAATGAGCAGTTCTTC. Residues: CASTESGLAGDLKYNEQFF. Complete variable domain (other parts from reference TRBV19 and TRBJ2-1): DGGITQSPKYLFRKEGQNVTLSCEQNLNHDAMYWYRQDPGQGLRLIYYSQIVNDFQKGDIAEGYSVSREKKESFPLTVTSAQKNPTAFYLCASTESGLAGDLKYNEQFFGPGTRLTVL.

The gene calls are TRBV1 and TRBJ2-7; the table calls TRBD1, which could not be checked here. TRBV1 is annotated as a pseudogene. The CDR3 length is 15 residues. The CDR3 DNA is TGCACCAGCAGCCAGGGCCAAATCCCCTTCTACGAGCAGTACTTC. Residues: CTSSQGQIPFYEQYF.